This T cell receptor beta chain was profiled in a study of T cell responses to AZD1222 COVID-19 vaccine. The study's findings and limits: Most donors were white British and more were female, and clonal diversity was possibly underestimated.

V dropped 2 bases and J dropped 3 bases, with 11 bases sitting between them. This CDR3 has 15 amino acids. Germline CDR1 SNHLY, CDR2 FYNNEI. Sequencing was performed with immunoSEQ multiplex PCR; in TCRdb, only in-frame clones are kept and a portion is missing. This sample has roughly 110,000 clones, with 87% found just once. As concerns this clone: Its antigen is still unknown.

V and J are TRBV2 and TRBJ1-5; D call uncertain. This receptor was obtained from an adult in good health. The sample in question was peripheral blood, obtained on day 0 of AZD1222 vaccination. CDR3 DNA: TGTGCCAGCAGTGAAAACACTATTCACAATCAGCCCCAGCATTTT. This encodes CASSENTIHNQPQHF.